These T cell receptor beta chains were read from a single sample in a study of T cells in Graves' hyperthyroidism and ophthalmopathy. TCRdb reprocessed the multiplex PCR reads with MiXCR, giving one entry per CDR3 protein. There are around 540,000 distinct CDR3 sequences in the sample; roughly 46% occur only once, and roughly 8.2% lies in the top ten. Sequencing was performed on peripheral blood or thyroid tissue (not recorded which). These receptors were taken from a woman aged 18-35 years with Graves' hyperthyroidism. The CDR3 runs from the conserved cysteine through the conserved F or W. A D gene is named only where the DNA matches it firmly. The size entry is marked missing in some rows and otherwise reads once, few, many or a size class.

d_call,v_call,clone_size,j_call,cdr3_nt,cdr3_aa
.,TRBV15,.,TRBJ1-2,TGTGCCACCAGCAGAGATCGGGACGGCGCTAACTATGGCTACACCTTC,CATSRDRDGANYGYTF
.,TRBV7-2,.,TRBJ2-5,TGTGCCAGCAGCCATGGAGCGGCAGTGGGCCAGTACTTC,CASSHGAAVGQYF
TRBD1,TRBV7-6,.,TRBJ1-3,TGTGCCAGCAGCGTAGACACCGGGACAGGGGCTTTGAGCTCTGGAAACACCATATATTTT,CASSVDTGTGALSSGNTIYF
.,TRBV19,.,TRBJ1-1,TGTGCCAGTACCGGCAGGGGAAGGTCCACTGAAGCTTTCTTT,CASTGRGRSTEAFF
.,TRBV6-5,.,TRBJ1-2,TGTGCCAGCAGTTTAGCGGGTTATAACTATGGCTACACCTTC,CASSLAGYNYGYTF
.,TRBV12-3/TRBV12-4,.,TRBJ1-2,TGTGCCAGCAGTTTACGGAGGACAGCCCATAACTATGGCCACACCTTC,CASSLRRTAHNYGHTF
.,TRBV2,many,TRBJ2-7,TGTGCCAGCAGTGAAGCGCGCGCGTCCTACGAGCAGTACTTC,CASSEARASYEQYF
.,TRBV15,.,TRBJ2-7,TGTGCCAGCAGCGTAGGGGGGGGGCCCTCCTACGAGCAGTACTTC,CASSVGGGPSYEQYF
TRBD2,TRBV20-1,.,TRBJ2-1,TGCAGTGCTAGCGGGCCGACTAGCGGTACCTACGAGCAGTTCTTC,CSASGPTSGTYEQFF
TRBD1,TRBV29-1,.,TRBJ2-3,TGCAGCGTGGATAGGACAGGGAGCACAGATACGCAGTATTTT,CSVDRTGSTDTQYF
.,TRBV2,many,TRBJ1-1,TGTGCCAGCAGTTTAGGGGAAGCTGAAGCTTTCTTT,CASSLGEAEAFF
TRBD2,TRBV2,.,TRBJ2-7,TGTGCCAGCAGCACTTCGGGCGGGAGGTCCTACGAGCAGTACTTC,CASSTSGGRSYEQYF
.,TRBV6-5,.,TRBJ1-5,TGTGCCAGCAGTTTAGTCAACGGTCAGCCCCAGCATTTT,CASSLVNGQPQHF
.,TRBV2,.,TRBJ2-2,TGTGCCAGCAGTTCCCCCCCAGGTGGCGGGGAGCTGTTTTTT,CASSSPPGGGELFF
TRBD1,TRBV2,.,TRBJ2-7,TGTGCCAGACAGGGGGCGAACGCCGTGCGCCACGAGCAGTACTTC,CARQGANAVRHEQYF
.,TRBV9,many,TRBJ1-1,TGTGCCAGCAGCGTAACGACGGCCACTGAAGCTTTCTTT,CASSVTTATEAFF
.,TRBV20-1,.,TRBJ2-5,TGCAGTGCAGTTACAGGCGTCCGGGGGACCCAGTACTTC,CSAVTGVRGTQYF
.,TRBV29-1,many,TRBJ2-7,TGCAGCGTTAGGGATTACGAGCAGTACTTC,CSVRDYEQYF
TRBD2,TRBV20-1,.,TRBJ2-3,TGCAGTGCTAGACGGGCGGGAGGGCCCACAGATACGCAGTATTTT,CSARRAGGPTDTQYF
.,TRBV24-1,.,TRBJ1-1,TGTGCCACCAGCCTTACAGGGATGAACACTGAAGCTTTCTTT,CATSLTGMNTEAFF